Listed below are T cell receptor beta chains from one sample, sequenced in a study of spatial heterogeneity in lung cancer. TCRdb recomputed calls from the 5' RACE reads with MiXCR, one row per CDR3 protein. The repertoire has 15,000 or so distinct CDR3 sequences, approximately 19% of them found once; the top ten carry roughly 6.7%. The sequenced sample was PBMCs, obtained at follow-up. The origin of the receptors is a male donor with early-stage non-small cell lung cancer. Both conserved end residues are part of each CDR3. The D gene is left open where the match is weak. Clone size is shown for a subset of rows, as once, few, many or a class of expanded clone.

clone size	D gene	CDR3 length	V gene	J gene	CDR3 protein	CDR3 DNA
few	.	15	TRBV6-5	TRBJ2-3	CASSYSGTSTDTQYF	TGTGCCAGCAGTTACTCGGGAACTAGCACAGATACGCAGTATTTT
.	.	11	TRBV6-5	TRBJ1-1	CASSRDAEAFF	TGTGCCAGCAGTCGAGATGCTGAAGCTTTCTTT
few	.	13	TRBV28	TRBJ1-1	CASSLRPVVEAFF	TGTGCCAGCAGTTTGAGACCGGTTGTGGAAGCTTTCTTT
few	.	13	TRBV7-2	TRBJ1-2	CASSFGGSAGYTF	TGTGCCAGCAGCTTCGGAGGGTCGGCCGGCTACACCTTC
few	.	14	TRBV18	TRBJ1-2	CASSPNGANYGYTF	TGTGCCAGCTCACCAAACGGAGCTAACTATGGCTACACCTTC
few	TRBD1	14	TRBV3-1	TRBJ1-2	CASSQLDRGNGYTF	TGTGCCAGCAGCCAGCTAGACAGGGGAAATGGCTACACCTTC
.	.	18	TRBV4-3	TRBJ2-1	CASSQEFDVQGLYNEQFF	TGCGCCAGCAGCCAAGAATTCGATGTCCAGGGGTTGTACAATGAGCAGTTCTTC
few	.	16	TRBV9	TRBJ2-3	CASSVAQLGGADTQYF	TGTGCCAGCAGCGTAGCCCAACTAGGGGGAGCAGATACGCAGTATTTT
.	.	14	TRBV27	TRBJ2-3	CASSLNSDTDTQYF	TGTGCCAGCAGTTTAAACAGCGACACAGATACGCAGTATTTT
.	TRBD2	14	TRBV20-1	TRBJ2-1	CSARGLAGDNEQFF	TGCAGTGCTAGAGGACTAGCGGGCGACAATGAGCAGTTCTTC
many	.	15	TRBV29-1	TRBJ2-1	CSAPAATSSYNEQFF	TGCAGCGCCCCCGCAGCGACCAGCTCCTACAATGAGCAGTTCTTC
few	TRBD2	12	TRBV29-1	TRBJ2-1	CSVESSGEVQFF	TGCAGCGTTGAGTCTAGCGGGGAGGTGCAGTTCTTC
many	.	11	TRBV30	TRBJ2-7	CAWSQQGEQYF	TGTGCCTGGAGTCAACAAGGCGAGCAGTACTTC
few	.	13	TRBV29-1	TRBJ2-5	CSVEKGGEETQYF	TGCAGCGTTGAGAAGGGTGGGGAAGAGACCCAGTACTTC
medium-sized	.	14	TRBV7-9	TRBJ1-2	CASSLDLRNYGYTF	TGTGCCAGCAGCTTAGATTTACGGAACTATGGCTACACCTTC
few	TRBD1	14	TRBV7-2	TRBJ2-7	CASSSQGAVYEQYF	TGTGCCAGCAGTTCTCAGGGGGCTGTCTACGAGCAGTACTTC
medium-sized	TRBD1	16	TRBV6-5	TRBJ1-2	CASSATTRQGRGGYTF	TGTGCCAGCAGTGCCACTACCCGACAGGGAAGGGGTGGCTACACCTTC
.	.	14	TRBV6-1	TRBJ2-1	CASTGWGGTDEQFF	TGTGCCAGCACGGGTTGGGGGGGCACGGATGAGCAGTTCTTC
few	TRBD1	16	TRBV5-6	TRBJ2-3	CASSTPRDRDTDTQYF	TGTGCCAGCAGCACTCCCCGGGACAGGGACACAGATACGCAGTATTTT
medium-sized	.	15	TRBV6-5	TRBJ1-2	CASSLWTASNYGYTF	TGTGCCAGCAGTCTTTGGACAGCCTCTAACTATGGCTACACCTTC
.	.	14	TRBV11-2	TRBJ2-5	CASSLTYREETQYF	TGTGCCAGCAGCTTAACCTACAGGGAGGAGACCCAGTACTTC
many	TRBD2	14	TRBV7-2	TRBJ2-7	CASSLAGGAYEQYF	TGTGCCAGCAGTCTAGCGGGGGGAGCCTACGAGCAGTACTTC
few	.	14	TRBV5-1	TRBJ2-3	CASSLGASADTQYF	TGCGCCAGCAGCTTGGGGGCTTCTGCAGATACGCAGTATTTT
.	TRBD2	14	TRBV20-1	TRBJ2-2	CSAPRGGRTGELFF	TGCAGTGCTCCGCGGGGGGGCCGCACCGGGGAGCTGTTTTTT
.	.	17	TRBV5-4	TRBJ2-7	CASSPSVGGPTSYEQYF	TGTGCCAGCAGCCCGTCGGTAGGAGGCCCAACCTCCTACGAGCAGTACTTC
.	.	15	TRBV5-1	TRBJ2-4	CASSLVRGSKNIQYF	TGCGCCAGCAGCTTGGTAAGAGGCAGCAAAAACATTCAGTACTTC
few	.	13	TRBV27	TRBJ1-1	CASSVKRVGEAFF	TGTGCCAGCAGTGTCAAGAGAGTTGGTGAAGCTTTCTTT
few	TRBD1	15	TRBV5-4	TRBJ2-7	CASSPRTGGSYEQYF	TGTGCCAGCAGCCCCAGGACAGGGGGCAGCTACGAGCAGTACTTC
.	.	13	TRBV6-5	TRBJ1-2	CASSYSPGSGYTF	TGTGCCAGCAGTTACTCGCCAGGGAGTGGCTACACCTTC
many	.	13	TRBV10-3	TRBJ1-5	CAIRPGADQPQHF	TGTGCCATCAGACCGGGGGCGGATCAGCCCCAGCATTTT
.	.	17	TRBV4-1	TRBJ1-2	CASSQGAGSSGNYGYTF	TGCGCCAGCAGCCAAGGGGCTGGTAGTTCAGGGAACTATGGCTACACCTTC
few	.	13	TRBV4-2	TRBJ1-2	CASSQDRGNGYTF	TGTGCCAGCAGCCAAGATAGGGGAAATGGCTACACCTTC
few	.	9	TRBV29-1	TRBJ1-1	CSVDTEAFF	TGCAGCGTTGACACTGAAGCTTTCTTT
.	TRBD1	14	TRBV30	TRBJ2-3	CAWSVQGITDTQYF	TGTGCCTGGAGTGTACAGGGGATAACAGATACGCAGTATTTT
.	TRBD2	14	TRBV5-6	TRBJ2-1	CAGSSGGPYNEQFF	TGTGCCGGATCTAGCGGAGGGCCTTACAATGAGCAGTTCTTC
medium-sized	TRBD1	15	TRBV18	TRBJ1-1	CASSMTGSLGTEAFF	TGTGCCAGCTCAATGACAGGGTCGTTGGGTACTGAAGCTTTCTTT
.	.	14	TRBV9	TRBJ2-1	CASSERAAYNEQFF	TGTGCCAGCAGCGAACGCGCAGCCTACAATGAGCAGTTCTTC
.	TRBD2	16	TRBV7-6	TRBJ2-2	CASSSRGGPNTGELFF	TGTGCCAGCTCCTCCCGGGGGGGCCCGAACACCGGGGAGCTGTTTTTT
medium-sized	.	16	TRBV27	TRBJ2-7	CASSLLGVGAFREQYF	TGTGCCAGCAGTTTATTAGGTGTCGGGGCCTTCAGGGAGCAGTACTTC
many	.	14	TRBV6-5	TRBJ2-5	CASSYSRDQETQYF	TGTGCCAGCAGTTACTCACGCGACCAAGAGACCCAGTACTTC
.	.	14	TRBV5-1	TRBJ2-1	CASTPTPGQYEQFF	TGCGCCAGCACCCCAACTCCGGGGCAGTATGAGCAGTTCTTC
.	TRBD1	15	TRBV7-2	TRBJ1-4	CASSLVTGSNEKLFF	TGTGCCAGCAGCTTAGTGACAGGGAGCAATGAAAAACTGTTTTTT
.	TRBD1	15	TRBV10-3	TRBJ2-1	CAISALTGTHNEQFF	TGTGCCATCAGTGCCTTGACAGGGACCCACAATGAGCAGTTCTTC
medium-sized	.	12	TRBV6-1	TRBJ1-5	CASKWHNQPQHF	TGTGCCAGCAAGTGGCACAATCAGCCCCAGCATTTT
few	TRBD1	15	TRBV6-6	TRBJ1-1	CASSTLGTGSTEAFF	TGTGCCAGCAGCACACTCGGGACAGGGTCGACTGAAGCTTTCTTT
many	TRBD1	13	TRBV27	TRBJ2-5	CAKRDRGQETQYF	TGTGCCAAAAGGGACAGGGGGCAAGAGACCCAGTACTTC
few	TRBD1	14	TRBV3-1	TRBJ1-2	CASSQEGQDYGYTF	TGTGCCAGCAGCCAAGAAGGACAGGACTATGGCTACACCTTC
many	.	15	TRBV7-6	TRBJ2-7	CASSLGGAGDYEQYF	TGTGCCAGCAGCTTAGGGGGGGCAGGGGACTACGAGCAGTACTTC